The next 7 T cell receptor beta chains were all read from a single sample in a study of T cell responses to AZD1222 COVID-19 vaccine. TCRdb's copy holds only in-frame clones and misses some; the assay was immunoSEQ multiplex PCR. Among 150,000 to 200,000 clones listed, just over 90% were seen once. Sequencing was performed on peripheral blood, taken 28 days after the second AZD1222 dose. The receptors stem from an adult who received the AZD1222 COVID-19 vaccine.

The chain recombines TRBV24-1 with TRBJ2-3; D is ambiguous. Trimming removed 2 bases at V and 4 bases at J, with 15 bases between. The CDR3 covers 16 residues. CDR1 KGHDR and CDR2 SFDVKD come from the germline V gene. This CDR3 reads CATSDSPGQAADTQYF. The CDR3 DNA reads TGTGCCACCAGTGATTCGCCGGGCCAGGCCGCAGATACGCAGTATTTT.

This clone was seen a handful of times. The chain uses TRBV5-1 and TRBJ2-1, with TRBD2 matching over 11 bases. This CDR3 is built from 18 residues. V lost 6 bases, J lost 7 bases, and 18 bases stayed unmatched. Germline assignment: CDR1 SGHRS and CDR2 YFSETQ. For the CDR3, the DNA is TGCGCCAGCAACCTAGGGGCTAGCGGGAGGTTTTCGTCGAATGAGCAGTTCTTC. Translating it yields CASNLGASGRFSSNEQFF.

The chain carries TRBV4-1 and TRBJ2-1, with 11 bases aligning to TRBD2. This CDR3 spans 16 amino acids. Germline V gives CDR1 MGHRA, CDR2 YSYEKL. With V trimmed by 3 bases and J by 10 bases, 11 bases remained unmatched. This CDR3 reads CASSQGTSGKIMEQFF. CDR3 DNA: TGCGCCAGCAGCCAGGGGACTAGCGGAAAAATCATGGAGCAGTTCTTC.

Here the CDR3 reads CASSGASGNTGELFF. The CDR3, as DNA: TGTGCCAGCAGCGGGGCCAGCGGTAACACCGGGGAGCTGTTTTTT. The gene calls are TRBV5-5 and TRBJ2-2; D assignment may be TRBD1 or TRBD2 (5 bases each). The V and J ends lost 4 bases and 2 bases respectively, with 12 bases between them. Germline values: CDR1 SGHKS, CDR2 YYEKEE (reference sequence). The CDR3 runs to 15 residues.

This chain joins TRBV7-2 and TRBJ1-6; D gene unclear. CDR3 length equals 16 residues. The V end lost 1 base, the J end lost 0 bases, and 7 bases lay between the germline ends. Germline-derived CDR1 and CDR2 are SGHTA and FQGNSA. In nucleotides, the CDR3 is TGTGCCAGCAGCTTAGGCGGCAGCTCCTATAATTCACCCCTCCACTTT. Its protein product is CASSLGGSSYNSPLHF.

This chain connects TRBV6-5 to TRBJ2-7; D might be TRBD2 (6 bases). Germline assignment: CDR1 MNHEY and CDR2 SVGAGI. V gave up 8 bases and J gave up 0 bases, with 14 bases separating them. The CDR3 extends over 14 amino acids. The CDR3 sequence is CASVPAGSSYEQYF. The CDR3 region has the DNA TGTGCCAGCGTCCCGGCGGGAAGCTCCTACGAGCAGTACTTC.

This rearrangement joins TRBV28 to TRBJ2-3; unclear D gene. CDR1 and CDR2 (germline): MDHEN, SYDVKM. There are 14 residues in the CDR3. V was clipped by 2 bases and J by 9 bases, with 15 bases between them. CDR3 DNA sequence: TGTGCCAGCAGTTTAAGTCTTGGACCCCGAACGCAGTATTTT. Its translation is CASSLSLGPRTQYF.